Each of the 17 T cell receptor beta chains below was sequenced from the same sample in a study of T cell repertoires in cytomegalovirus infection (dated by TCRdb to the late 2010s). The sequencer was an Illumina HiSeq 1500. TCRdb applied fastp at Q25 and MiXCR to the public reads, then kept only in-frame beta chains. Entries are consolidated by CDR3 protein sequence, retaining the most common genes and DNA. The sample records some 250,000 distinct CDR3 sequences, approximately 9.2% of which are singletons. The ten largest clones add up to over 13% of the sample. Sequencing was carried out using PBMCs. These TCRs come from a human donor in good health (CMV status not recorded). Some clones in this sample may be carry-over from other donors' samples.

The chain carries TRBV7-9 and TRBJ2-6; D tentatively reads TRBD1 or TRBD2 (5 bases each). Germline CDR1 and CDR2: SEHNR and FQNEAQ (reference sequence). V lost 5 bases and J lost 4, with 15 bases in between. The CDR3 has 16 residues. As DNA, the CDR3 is TGTGCCAGCAGCCCCGGGGCAGGGTCCGGGGCCAACGTCCTGACTTTC. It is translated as CASSPGAGSGANVLTF.

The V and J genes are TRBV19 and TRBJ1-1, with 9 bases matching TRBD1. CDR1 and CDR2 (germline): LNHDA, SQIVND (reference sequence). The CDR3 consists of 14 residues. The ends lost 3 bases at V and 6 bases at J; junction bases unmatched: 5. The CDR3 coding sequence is TGTGCCAGTAGTATCGGGACAGGGTCTTCTGAAGCTTTCTTT. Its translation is CASSIGTGSSEAFF. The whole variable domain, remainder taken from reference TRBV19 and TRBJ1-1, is DGGITQSPKYLFRKEGQNVTLSCEQNLNHDAMYWYRQDPGQGLRLIYYSQIVNDFQKGDIAEGYSVSREKKESFPLTVTSAQKNPTAFYLCASSIGTGSSEAFFGQGTRLTVV.

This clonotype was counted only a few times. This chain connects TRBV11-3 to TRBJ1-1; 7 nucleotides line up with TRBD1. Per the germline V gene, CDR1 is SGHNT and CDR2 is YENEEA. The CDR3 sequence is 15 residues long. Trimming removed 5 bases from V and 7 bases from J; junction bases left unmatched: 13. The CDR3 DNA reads TGTGCCAGCAGCCCCGGTGGGAAGCGGACAGGTGAAGCTTTCTTT. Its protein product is CASSPGGKRTGEAFF.

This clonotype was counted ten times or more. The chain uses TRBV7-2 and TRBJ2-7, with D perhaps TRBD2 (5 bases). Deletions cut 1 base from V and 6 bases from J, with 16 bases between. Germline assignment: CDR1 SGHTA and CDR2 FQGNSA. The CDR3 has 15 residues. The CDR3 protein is CASSLEASRITEQYF. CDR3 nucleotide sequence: TGTGCCAGCAGCTTAGAGGCTAGCCGGATCACCGAGCAGTACTTC.

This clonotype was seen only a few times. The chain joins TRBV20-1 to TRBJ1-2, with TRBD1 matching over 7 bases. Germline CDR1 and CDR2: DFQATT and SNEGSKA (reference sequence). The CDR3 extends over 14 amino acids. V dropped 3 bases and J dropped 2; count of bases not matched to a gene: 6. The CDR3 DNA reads TGCAGTGCTAGGCTCTTACAGGGGAACTATGGCTACACCTTC. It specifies CSARLLQGNYGYTF.

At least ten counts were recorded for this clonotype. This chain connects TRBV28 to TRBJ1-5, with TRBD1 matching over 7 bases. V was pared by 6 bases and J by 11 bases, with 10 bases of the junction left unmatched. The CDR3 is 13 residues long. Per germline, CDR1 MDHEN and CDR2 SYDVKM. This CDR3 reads CASRGTALKAQHF. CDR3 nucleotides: TGTGCCAGCAGGGGGACAGCTCTTAAGGCCCAGCATTTT. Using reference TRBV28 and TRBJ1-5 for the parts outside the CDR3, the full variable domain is DVKVTQSSRYLVKRTGEKVFLECVQDMDHENMFWYRQDPGLGLRLIYFSYDVKMKEKGDIPEGYSVSREKKERFSLILESASTNQTSMYLCASRGTALKAQHFGDGTRLSIL.

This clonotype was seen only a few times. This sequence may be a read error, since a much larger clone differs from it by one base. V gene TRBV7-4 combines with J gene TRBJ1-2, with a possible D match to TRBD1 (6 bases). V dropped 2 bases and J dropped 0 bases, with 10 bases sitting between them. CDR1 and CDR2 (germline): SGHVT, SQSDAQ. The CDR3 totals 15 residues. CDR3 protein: CASSLSAGANYGYTF. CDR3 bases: TGTGCCAGCAGCTTATCGGCAGGGGCTAACTATGGCTACACCTTC.

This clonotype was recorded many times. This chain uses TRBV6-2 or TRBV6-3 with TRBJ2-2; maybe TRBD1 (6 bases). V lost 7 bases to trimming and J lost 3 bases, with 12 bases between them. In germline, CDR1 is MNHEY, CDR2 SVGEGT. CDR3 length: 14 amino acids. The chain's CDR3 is CASIQGGHTGELFF. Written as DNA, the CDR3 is TGTGCCAGCATCCAAGGGGGTCACACCGGGGAGCTGTTTTTT.

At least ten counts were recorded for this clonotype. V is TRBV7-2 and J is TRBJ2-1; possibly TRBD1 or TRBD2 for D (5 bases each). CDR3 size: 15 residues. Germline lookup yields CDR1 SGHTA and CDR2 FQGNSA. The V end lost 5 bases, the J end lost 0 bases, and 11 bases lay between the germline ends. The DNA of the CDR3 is TGTGCCAGCAGCCGCTCAGGGAGCTCCTACAATGAGCAGTTCTTC. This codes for CASSRSGSSYNEQFF. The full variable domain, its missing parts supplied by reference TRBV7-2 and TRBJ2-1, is GAGVSQSPSNKVTEKGKDVELRCDPISGHTALYWYRQSLGQGLEFLIYFQGNSAPDKSGLPSDRFSAERTGGSVSTLTIQRTQQEDSAVYLCASSRSGSSYNEQFFGPGTRLTVL.

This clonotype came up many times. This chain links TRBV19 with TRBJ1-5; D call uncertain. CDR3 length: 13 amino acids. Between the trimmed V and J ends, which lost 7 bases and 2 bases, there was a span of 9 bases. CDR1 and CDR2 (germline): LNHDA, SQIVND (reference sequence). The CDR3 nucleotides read TGTGCCAGTATGAGGAGTGGCAATCAGCCCCAGCATTTT. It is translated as CASMRSGNQPQHF.

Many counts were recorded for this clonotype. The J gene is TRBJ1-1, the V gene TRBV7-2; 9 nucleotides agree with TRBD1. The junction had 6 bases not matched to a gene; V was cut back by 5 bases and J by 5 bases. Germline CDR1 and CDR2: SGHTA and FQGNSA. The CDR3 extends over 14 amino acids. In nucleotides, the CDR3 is TGTGCCAGCAGCCCGGGGGGGACAGGGACTGAAGCTTTCTTT. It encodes CASSPGGTGTEAFF. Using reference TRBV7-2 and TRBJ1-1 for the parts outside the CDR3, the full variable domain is GAGVSQSPSNKVTEKGKDVELRCDPISGHTALYWYRQSLGQGLEFLIYFQGNSAPDKSGLPSDRFSAERTGGSVSTLTIQRTQQEDSAVYLCASSPGGTGTEAFFGQGTRLTVV.

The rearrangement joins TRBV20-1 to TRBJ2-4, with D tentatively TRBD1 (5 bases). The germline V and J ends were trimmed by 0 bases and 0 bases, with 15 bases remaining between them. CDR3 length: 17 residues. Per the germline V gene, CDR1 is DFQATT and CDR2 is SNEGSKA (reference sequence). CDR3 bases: TGCAGTGCTAGAGAGTCCTTGGGGCGTCTAGCCAAAAACATTCAGTACTTC. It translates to CSARESLGRLAKNIQYF.

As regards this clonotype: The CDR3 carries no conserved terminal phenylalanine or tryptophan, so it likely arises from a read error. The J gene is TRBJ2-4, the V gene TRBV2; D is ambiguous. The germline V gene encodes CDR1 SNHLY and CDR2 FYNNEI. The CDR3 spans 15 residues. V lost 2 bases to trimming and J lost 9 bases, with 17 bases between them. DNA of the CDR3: TGTGCCAGCAGTGAAATGGCGTCAAATGGGCCCATTCAGTACTGC. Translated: CASSEMASNGPIQYC.

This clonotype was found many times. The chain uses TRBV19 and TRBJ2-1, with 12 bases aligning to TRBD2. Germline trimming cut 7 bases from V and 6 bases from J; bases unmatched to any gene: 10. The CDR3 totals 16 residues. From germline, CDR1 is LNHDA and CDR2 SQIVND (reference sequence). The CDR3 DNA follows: TGTGCCAGTACTACTTGGGCTAGCGGGAGGGTCAATGAGCAGTTCTTC. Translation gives CASTTWASGRVNEQFF. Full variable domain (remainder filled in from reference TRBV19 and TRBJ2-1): DGGITQSPKYLFRKEGQNVTLSCEQNLNHDAMYWYRQDPGQGLRLIYYSQIVNDFQKGDIAEGYSVSREKKESFPLTVTSAQKNPTAFYLCASTTWASGRVNEQFFGPGTRLTVL.

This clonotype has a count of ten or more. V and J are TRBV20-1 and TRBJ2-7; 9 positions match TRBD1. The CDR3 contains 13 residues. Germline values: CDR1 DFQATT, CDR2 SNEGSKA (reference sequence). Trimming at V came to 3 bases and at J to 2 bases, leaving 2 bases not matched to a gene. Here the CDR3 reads CSASWTGAYEQYF. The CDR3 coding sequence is TGCAGTGCTAGCTGGACAGGGGCCTACGAGCAGTACTTC.

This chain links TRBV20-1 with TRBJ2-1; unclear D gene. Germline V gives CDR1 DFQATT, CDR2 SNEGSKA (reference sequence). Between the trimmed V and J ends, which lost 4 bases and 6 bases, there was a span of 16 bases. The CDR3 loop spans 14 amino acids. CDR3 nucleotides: TGCAGTGCTAAATACGCAGAGACGGGCAATGAGCAGTTCTTC. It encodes CSAKYAETGNEQFF.

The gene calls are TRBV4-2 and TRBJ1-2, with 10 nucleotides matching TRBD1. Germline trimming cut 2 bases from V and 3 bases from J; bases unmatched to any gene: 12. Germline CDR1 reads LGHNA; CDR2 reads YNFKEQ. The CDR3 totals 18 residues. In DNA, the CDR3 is TGTGCCAGCAGCCAAAATTCCGGGACAGGGGCCGGTTACTATGGCTACACCTTC. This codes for CASSQNSGTGAGYYGYTF.